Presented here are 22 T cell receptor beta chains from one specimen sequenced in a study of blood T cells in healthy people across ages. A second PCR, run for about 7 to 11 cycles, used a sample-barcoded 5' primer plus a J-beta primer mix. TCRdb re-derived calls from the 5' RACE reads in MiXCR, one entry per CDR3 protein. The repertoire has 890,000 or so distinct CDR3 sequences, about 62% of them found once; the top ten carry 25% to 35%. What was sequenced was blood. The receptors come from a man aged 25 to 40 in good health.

The CDR3 here is CASSGTSGGLKQFF. The CDR3 nucleotides read TGTGCCAGCAGCGGGACTAGCGGGGGCCTCAAGCAGTTCTTC. J is TRBJ2-1 and V is TRBV12-3 or TRBV12-4, with TRBD2 identical over 14 bases. The V and J ends lost 6 bases and 11 bases, in that order; junction bases with no gene match: 6. The length of the CDR3 is 14 residues.

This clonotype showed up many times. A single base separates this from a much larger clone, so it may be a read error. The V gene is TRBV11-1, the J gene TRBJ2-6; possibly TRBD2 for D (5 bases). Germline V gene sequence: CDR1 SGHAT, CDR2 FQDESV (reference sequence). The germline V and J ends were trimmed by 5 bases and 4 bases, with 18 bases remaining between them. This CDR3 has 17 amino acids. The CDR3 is CASSTGPVREGANVLTF. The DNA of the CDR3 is TGTGCCAGCAGCACCGGCCCCGTTAGGGAGGGGGCCAACGTCCTGACTTTC.

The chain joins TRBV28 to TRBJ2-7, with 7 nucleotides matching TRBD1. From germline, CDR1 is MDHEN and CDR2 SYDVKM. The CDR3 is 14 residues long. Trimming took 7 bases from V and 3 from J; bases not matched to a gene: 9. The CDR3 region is CASTLTGIFYEQYF. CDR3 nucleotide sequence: TGTGCCAGCACCCTGACAGGGATTTTCTACGAGCAGTACTTC.

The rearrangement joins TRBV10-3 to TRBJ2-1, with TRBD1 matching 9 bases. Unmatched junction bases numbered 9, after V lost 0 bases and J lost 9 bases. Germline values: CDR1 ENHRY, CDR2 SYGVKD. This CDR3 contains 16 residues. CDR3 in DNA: TGTGCCATCAGTGAGTCGAGTCCGGGACAGGGAGCTGAGCAGTTCTTC. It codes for CAISESSPGQGAEQFF.

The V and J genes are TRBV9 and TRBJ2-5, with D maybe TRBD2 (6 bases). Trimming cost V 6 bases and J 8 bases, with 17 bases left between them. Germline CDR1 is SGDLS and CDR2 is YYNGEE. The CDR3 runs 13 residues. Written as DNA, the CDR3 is TGTGCCAGCATCGTCTCGATGGGGGGAACCCAGTACTTC. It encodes CASIVSMGGTQYF.

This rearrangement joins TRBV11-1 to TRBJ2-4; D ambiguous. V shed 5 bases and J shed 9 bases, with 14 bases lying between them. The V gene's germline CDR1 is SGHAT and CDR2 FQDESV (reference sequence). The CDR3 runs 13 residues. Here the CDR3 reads CASSPRSQSIQYF. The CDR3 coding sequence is TGTGCCAGCAGCCCGCGGTCCCAGAGCATTCAGTACTTC.

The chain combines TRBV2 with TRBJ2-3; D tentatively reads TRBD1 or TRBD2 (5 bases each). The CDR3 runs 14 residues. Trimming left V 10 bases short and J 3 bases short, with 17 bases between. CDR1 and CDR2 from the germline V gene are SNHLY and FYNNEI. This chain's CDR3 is CATPGSSGTDTQYF. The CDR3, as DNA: TGTGCCACCCCAGGGTCCTCGGGGACAGATACGCAGTATTTT. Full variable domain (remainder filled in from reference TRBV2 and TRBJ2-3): EPEVTQTPSHQVTQMGQEVILRCVPISNHLYFYWYRQILGQKVEFLVSFYNNEISEKSEIFDDQFSVERPDGSNFTLKIRSTKLEDSAMYFCATPGSSGTDTQYFGPGTRLTVL.

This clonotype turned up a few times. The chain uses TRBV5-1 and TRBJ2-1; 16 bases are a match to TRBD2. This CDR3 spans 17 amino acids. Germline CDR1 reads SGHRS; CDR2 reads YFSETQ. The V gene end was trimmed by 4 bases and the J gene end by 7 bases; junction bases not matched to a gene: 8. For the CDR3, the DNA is TGCGCCAGCAGCCGGGGACTAGCGGGGGGGCCCGAAAATGAGCAGTTCTTC. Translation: CASSRGLAGGPENEQFF.

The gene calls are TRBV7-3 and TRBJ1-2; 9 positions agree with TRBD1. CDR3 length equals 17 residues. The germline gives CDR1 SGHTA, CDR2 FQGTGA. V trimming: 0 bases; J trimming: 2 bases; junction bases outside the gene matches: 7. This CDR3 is CASSLTAPGQGNYGYTF. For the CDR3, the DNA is TGTGCCAGCAGCTTAACTGCTCCCGGACAGGGGAACTATGGCTACACCTTC.

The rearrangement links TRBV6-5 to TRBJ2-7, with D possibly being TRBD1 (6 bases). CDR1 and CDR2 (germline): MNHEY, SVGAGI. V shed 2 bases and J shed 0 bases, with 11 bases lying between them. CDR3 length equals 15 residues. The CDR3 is CASSYGGTSSYEQYF. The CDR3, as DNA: TGTGCCAGCAGTTACGGTGGGACAAGCTCCTACGAGCAGTACTTC.

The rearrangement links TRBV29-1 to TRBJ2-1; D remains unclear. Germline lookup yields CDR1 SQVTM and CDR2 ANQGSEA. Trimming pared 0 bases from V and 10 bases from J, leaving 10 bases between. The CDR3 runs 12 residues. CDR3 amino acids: CSVEEMDPEQFF. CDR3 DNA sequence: TGCAGCGTTGAAGAGATGGACCCAGAGCAGTTCTTC.

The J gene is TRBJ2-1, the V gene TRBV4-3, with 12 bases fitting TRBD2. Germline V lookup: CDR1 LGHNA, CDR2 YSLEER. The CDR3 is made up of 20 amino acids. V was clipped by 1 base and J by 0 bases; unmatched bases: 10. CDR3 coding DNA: TGCGCCAGCAGCCAAGTGGTTACTAGCGGGGGGTCCAGCTCCTACAATGAGCAGTTCTTC. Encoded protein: CASSQVVTSGGSSSYNEQFF.

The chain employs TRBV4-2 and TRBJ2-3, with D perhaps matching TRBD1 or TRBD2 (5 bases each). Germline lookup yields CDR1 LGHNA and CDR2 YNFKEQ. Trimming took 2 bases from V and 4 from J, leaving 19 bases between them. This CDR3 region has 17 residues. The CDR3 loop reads CASSQNPPGQGADTQYF. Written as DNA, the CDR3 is TGTGCCAGCAGCCAAAACCCCCCGGGGCAAGGAGCAGATACGCAGTATTTT.

The CDR3 coding sequence is TGTGCCAGCAAGGGGACAGCCGGTTGGAATTCACCCCTCCACTTT. This sequence encodes CASKGTAGWNSPLHF. V is TRBV6-1 and J is TRBJ1-6; 7 bases map to TRBD1. The CDR3 has 15 amino acids. Losses at the gene ends were 7 bases for V and 7 bases for J; bases not matched to a gene: 10. The V gene's germline CDR1 is MNHNS and CDR2 SASEGT.

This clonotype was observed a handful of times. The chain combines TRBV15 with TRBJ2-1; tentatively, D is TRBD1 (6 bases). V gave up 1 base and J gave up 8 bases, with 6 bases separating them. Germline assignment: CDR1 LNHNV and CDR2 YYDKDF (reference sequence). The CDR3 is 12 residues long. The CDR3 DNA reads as TGTGCCACCAGCAGAGCAGGGGATGAGCAGTTCTTC. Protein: CATSRAGDEQFF.

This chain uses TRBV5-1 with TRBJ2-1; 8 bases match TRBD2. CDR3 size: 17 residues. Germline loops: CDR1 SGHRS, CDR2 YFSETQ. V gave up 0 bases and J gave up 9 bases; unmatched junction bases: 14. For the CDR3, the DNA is TGCGCCAGCAGCTTGGCCTCGGCGGGGGGCCAATCTATTGAGCAGTTCTTC. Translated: CASSLASAGGQSIEQFF.

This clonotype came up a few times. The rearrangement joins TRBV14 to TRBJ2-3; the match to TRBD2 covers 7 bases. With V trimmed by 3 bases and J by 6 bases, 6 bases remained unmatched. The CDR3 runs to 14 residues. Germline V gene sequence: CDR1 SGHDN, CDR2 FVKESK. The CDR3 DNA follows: TGTGCCAGCAGCCAGAGGGAGGGGTTTGATACGCAGTATTTT. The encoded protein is CASSQREGFDTQYF.

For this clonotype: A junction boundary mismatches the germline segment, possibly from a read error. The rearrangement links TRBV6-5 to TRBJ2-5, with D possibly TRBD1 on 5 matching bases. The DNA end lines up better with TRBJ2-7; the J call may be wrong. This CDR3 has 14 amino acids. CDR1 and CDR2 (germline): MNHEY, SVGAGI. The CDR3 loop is CASSRTPLSYEQYF. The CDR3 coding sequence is TGCGCCAGCAGTAGGACACCCCTGAGCTACGAGCAGTACTTC.

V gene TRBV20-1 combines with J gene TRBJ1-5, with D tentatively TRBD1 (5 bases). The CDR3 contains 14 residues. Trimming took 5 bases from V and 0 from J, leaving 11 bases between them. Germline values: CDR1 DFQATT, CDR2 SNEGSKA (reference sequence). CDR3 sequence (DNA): TGCAGTGCTCGAAGACAGAATAGCAATCAGCCCCAGCATTTT. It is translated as CSARRQNSNQPQHF.

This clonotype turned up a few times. Written as DNA, the CDR3 is TGTGCCAGCAGCCCTAGGACTAGGCTGTTCTTC. Its protein product is CASSPRTRLFF. The chain carries TRBV12-3 or TRBV12-4 and TRBJ2-1, with 7 bases fitting TRBD2. Trimming removed 6 bases from V and 15 bases from J; junction bases left unmatched: 8. The CDR3 is 11 residues long.

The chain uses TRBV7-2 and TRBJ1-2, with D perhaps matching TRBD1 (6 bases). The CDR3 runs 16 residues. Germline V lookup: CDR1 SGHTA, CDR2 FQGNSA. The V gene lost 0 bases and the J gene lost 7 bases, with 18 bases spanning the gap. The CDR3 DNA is TGTGCCAGCAGCTTAGCCGGGACAAGGGGCAGGAGTGGCTACACCTTC. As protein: CASSLAGTRGRSGYTF.

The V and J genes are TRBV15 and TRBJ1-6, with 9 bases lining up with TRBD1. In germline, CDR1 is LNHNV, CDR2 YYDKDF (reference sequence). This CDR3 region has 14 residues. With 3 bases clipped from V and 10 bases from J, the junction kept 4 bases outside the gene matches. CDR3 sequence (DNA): TGTGCCACCAGCAGCCGGGACAGGGTGTCACCCCTCCACTTT. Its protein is CATSSRDRVSPLHF. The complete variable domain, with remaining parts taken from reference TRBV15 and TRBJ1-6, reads DAMVIQNPRYQVTQFGKPVTLSCSQTLNHNVMYWYQQKSSQAPKLLFHYYDKDFNNEADTPDNFQSRRPNTSFCFLDIRSPGLGDTAMYLCATSSRDRVSPLHFGNGTRLTVT.